This note documents a single T cell receptor beta chain sequence. Its antigen is unknown. Method: immunoSEQ multiplex PCR; TCRdb's copy keeps in-frame clones and lacks some. The sample lists roughly 5,100 clones, about 95% seen once, with around 0.65% in the top ten. The sample is drawn from a study of naive CD8 T cells in extremely preterm neonates. The ends lost 4 bases at V and 5 bases at J; junction bases unmatched: 2. Germline lookup yields CDR1 SGDLS and CDR2 YYNGEE. The length of the CDR3 is 13 residues. General study results and limits: Compared with all age groups, preterm neonates showed less repertoire richness. Compared with older groups, preterm CDR3s were shorter, with fewer N additions and less trimming. Limitations included small sample size and variable preterm productive templates.

Extremely preterm births at roughly 22-27 weeks of gestation supplied the samples. Live Annexin V-negative naive CD3+CD8+CD45RA+CCR7+ T cells were sorted. Per sample, roughly 20,000 to 110,000 naive CD8+ cells were sorted. This TCR was recovered from a boy who was born preterm. The chain is built from TRBV9 and TRBJ2-5; the match to TRBD2 covers 10 bases. Sequencing was done on a sample of naive CD8+ T cells from cord blood. CDR3 coding DNA: TGTGCCAGCAGCACTAGCGGGATGGAGACCCAGTACTTC. Amino acids: CASSTSGMETQYF. Looking up the rest from reference TRBV9 and TRBJ2-5 gives the full variable domain: DSGVTQTPKHLITATGQRVTLRCSPRSGDLSVYWYQQSLDQGLQFLIQYYNGEERAKGNILERFSAQQFPDLHSELNLSSLELGDSALYFCASSTSGMETQYFGPGTRLLVL.